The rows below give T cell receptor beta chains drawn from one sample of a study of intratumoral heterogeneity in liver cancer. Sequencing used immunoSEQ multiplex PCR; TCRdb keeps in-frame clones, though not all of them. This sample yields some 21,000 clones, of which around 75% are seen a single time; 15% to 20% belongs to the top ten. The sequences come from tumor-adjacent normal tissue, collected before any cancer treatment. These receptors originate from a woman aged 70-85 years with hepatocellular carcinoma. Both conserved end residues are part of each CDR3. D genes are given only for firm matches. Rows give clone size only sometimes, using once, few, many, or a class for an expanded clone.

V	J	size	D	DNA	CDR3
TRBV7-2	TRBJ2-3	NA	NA	TGTGCCAGCAGCTTAGGAAGGGATAGCACAGATACGCAGTATTTT	CASSLGRDSTDTQYF
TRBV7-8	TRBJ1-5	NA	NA	TGTGCCAGCAGCTTTAATGGGAATCAGCCCCAGCATTTT	CASSFNGNQPQHF
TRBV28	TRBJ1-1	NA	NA	TGTGCCAGCAGCCGAAATTACAGCCCCTCGGCTTTCTTT	CASSRNYSPSAFF
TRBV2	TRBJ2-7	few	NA	TGTGCCAGCAGTGAGGACAGATTTTACGAGCAGTACTTC	CASSEDRFYEQYF
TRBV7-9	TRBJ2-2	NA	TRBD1	TGTGCCAGCAGCGGCAGGGGGCACGGCGGGGAGCTGTTTTTT	CASSGRGHGGELFF
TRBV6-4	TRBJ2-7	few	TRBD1	TGTGCCAGCAGTGCCTCCCGGGACAGGGAGTTCGACGAGCAGTACTTC	CASSASRDREFDEQYF
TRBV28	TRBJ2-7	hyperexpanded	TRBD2	TGTGCCAGCAGTTTCCGGCTAGCGGGCGTCTACGAGCAGTACTTC	CASSFRLAGVYEQYF
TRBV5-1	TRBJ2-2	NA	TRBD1	TGCGCCAGCAGCTTGGCAGGGGGCGACACCGGGGAGCTGTTTTTT	CASSLAGGDTGELFF
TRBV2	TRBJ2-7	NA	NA	TGTGCCAGCAGCTACAGGGACACGGCCCTCGAGCAGTACTTC	CASSYRDTALEQYF
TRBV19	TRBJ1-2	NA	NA	TGTGCCAGTAGTACCGGACAGCTCTATGGCTACACCTTC	CASSTGQLYGYTF
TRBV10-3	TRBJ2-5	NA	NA	TGTGCCATCAGGGTGACACCCGGGGAGACCCAGTACTTC	CAIRVTPGETQYF
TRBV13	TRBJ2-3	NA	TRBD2	TGTGCCAGCAGACTAGCGGGCACAGATACGCAGTATTTT	CASRLAGTDTQYF
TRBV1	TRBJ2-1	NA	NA	TGCACCAGCAGCCAAGCCCGGAGGGGGGGGTTCTTC	CTSSQARRGGFF
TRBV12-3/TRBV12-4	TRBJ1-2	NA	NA	TGTGCCAGCAGTTTACCCACAGGGTCGAGCTACACCTTC	CASSLPTGSSYTF
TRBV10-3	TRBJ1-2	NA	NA	TGTGCCATCAGTGAGGGGGTTCCTGGCTACACCTTC	CAISEGVPGYTF
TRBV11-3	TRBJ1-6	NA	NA	TGTGCCAGCAGCTTAACCTATAATTCACCCCTCCACTTT	CASSLTYNSPLHF
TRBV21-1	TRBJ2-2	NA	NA	TGTGCCAGCCTGTCAGCGGGGTCGAACACCGGGGAGCTGTTTTTT	CASLSAGSNTGELFF
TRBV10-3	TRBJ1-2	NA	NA	TGTGCCATCTCCGGTAACTTTAACTATGGCTACACCTTC	CAISGNFNYGYTF
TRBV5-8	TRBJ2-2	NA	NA	TGTGCCAGCAGGGAGGGGTCCAACACCGGGGAGCTGTTTTTT	CASREGSNTGELFF
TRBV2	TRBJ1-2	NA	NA	TGTGCCAGCAGTAACGTAAACTATGGCTACACCTTC	CASSNVNYGYTF
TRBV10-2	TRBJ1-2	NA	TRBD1	TGCGCCAGCCATTCCACGGGACAGGCGGGTCGTGGCTACACCTTC	CASHSTGQAGRGYTF
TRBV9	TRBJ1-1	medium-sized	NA	TGTGCCAGCAGCGTGAACGAAGGCACTGAAGCTTTCTTT	CASSVNEGTEAFF
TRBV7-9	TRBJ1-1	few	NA	TGTGCCAGCAGCTTACAAGGGTTGGGCACTGAAGCTTTCTTT	CASSLQGLGTEAFF
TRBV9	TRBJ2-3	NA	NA	TGTGCCAGCAGCGCTCGCGGGGAGCGCACAGATACGCAGTATTTT	CASSARGERTDTQYF
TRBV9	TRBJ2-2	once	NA	TGTGCCAGCAGCCTCAGGGGAATCGGGGAGCTGTTTTTT	CASSLRGIGELFF
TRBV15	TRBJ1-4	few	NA	TGTGCCACCAGCAGAGGCCCGGGGGAAAAACTGTTTTTT	CATSRGPGEKLFF
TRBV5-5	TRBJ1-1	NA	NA	TGTGCCAGCCTACCGTCGGGGAGCACTGAAGCTTTCTTT	CASLPSGSTEAFF
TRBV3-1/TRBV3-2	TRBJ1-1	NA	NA	TGTGCCAGCAGCCCCGGCGGGGTTCGTATTGGTGGGCCACGAGCTTTCTTT	CASSPGGVRIGGPRAFF
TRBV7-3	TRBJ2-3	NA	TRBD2	TGTGCCAGCAGCTTAATGGGAGCGGGAGAGCGTACGCAGTATTTT	CASSLMGAGERTQYF
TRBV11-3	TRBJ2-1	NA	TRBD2	TGTGCCAGCAGCCGAGGGACTAGCGGGATCTACAATGAGCAGTTCTTC	CASSRGTSGIYNEQFF
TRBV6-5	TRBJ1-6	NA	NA	TGTGCCAGCAGTTACTTGAAATCCAATAATTCACCCCTCCACTTT	CASSYLKSNNSPLHF
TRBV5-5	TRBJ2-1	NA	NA	TGTGCCAGCAGCTTTCCCCCCAGCGGAGGGTACAATGAGCAGTTCTTC	CASSFPPSGGYNEQFF
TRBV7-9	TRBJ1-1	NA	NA	TGTGCCAGCAGCTTAGTTGCGGGCACTGAAGCTTTCTTT	CASSLVAGTEAFF
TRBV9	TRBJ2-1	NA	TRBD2	TGTGCCAGCAGCCCCCGGACTAGCGGTTCCCTGAGCTCCTACAATGAGCAGTTCTTC	CASSPRTSGSLSSYNEQFF
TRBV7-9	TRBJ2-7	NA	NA	TGTGCCAGCAGCTTGACCGGGACGGGGGCGTCCGAGCAGTACTTC	CASSLTGTGASEQYF
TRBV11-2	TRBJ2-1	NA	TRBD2	TGTGCCAGCAGCTTGACTAGCGGGACCCTCTACAATGAGCAGTTCTTC	CASSLTSGTLYNEQFF
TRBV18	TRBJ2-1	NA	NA	TGTGCCAGCTCACCAATCCCAGCGGGCAGCTCCGAGCAGTTCTTC	CASSPIPAGSSEQFF
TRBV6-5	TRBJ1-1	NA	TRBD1	TGTGCCAGCAGTTACCGACAGGGCCGATCCACTGAAGCTTTCTTT	CASSYRQGRSTEAFF
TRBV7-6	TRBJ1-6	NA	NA	TGTGCCAGCAGCTTAGAACAGAATTCACCCCTCCACTTT	CASSLEQNSPLHF
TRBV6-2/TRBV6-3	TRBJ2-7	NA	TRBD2	TGTGCCAGCAGCCGAGGACTAGCGGGAGGAGAGCAGTACTTC	CASSRGLAGGEQYF
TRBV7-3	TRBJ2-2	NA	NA	TGTGCCAGCAGCTTAAGCCCGACCTCAAAAGCCGGGGAGCTGTTTTTT	CASSLSPTSKAGELFF
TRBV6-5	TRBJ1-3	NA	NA	TGTGCCAGCAGCCCATACGGGACGGTTATAAACACCATATATTTT	CASSPYGTVINTIYF
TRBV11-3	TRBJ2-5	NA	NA	TGTGCCAGCAGCTTAGGAGGGAATCAAGAGACCCAGTACTTC	CASSLGGNQETQYF